The present entry profiles one T cell receptor (beta chain) with its context. Its antigen remains unidentified. These data belong to a study of cytotoxic CD8 clonotypes in ibrutinib-treated CLL. Study-level results: On treatment, the uncommon public clonotypes contracted or remained stable.

This CDR3 is built from 15 residues. The V gene's germline CDR1 is SGDLS and CDR2 YYNGEE. Between the trimmed V and J ends, which lost 5 bases and 0 bases, there was a span of 11 bases. TCRdb's table, derived via immunoSEQ multiplex PCR, lists solely in-frame clones and lacks some. The data show some 300,000 clones, with about 80% seen just once and 6.5% to 8.5% held by the top ten. This sample comprised PBMCs, obtained before ibrutinib treatment. This sequence joins TRBV9 and TRBJ2-2; D remains unclear. The origin of this receptor is a human donor with chronic lymphocytic leukemia. The CDR3, as DNA: TGTGCCAGCAGTAGACCCCTAGCGAACACCGGGGAGCTGTTTTTT. It specifies CASSRPLANTGELFF.